In its sample, the clone carrying this T cell receptor beta chain was seen many times. The antigen is not known. From blood, about 250-500 ng of genomic DNA served as TRB template. These data belong to a study of T and B cells in COVID-19 patients. About the research overall: Active-infection patients were older, median roughly 67 years, than recovered patients, median around 34 years. Study-wide results and limits: In COVID-19 patients, T cell receptor beta variable and joining gene use was reportedly strongly skewed.

CDR3 length: 16 residues. Germline CDR1 reads LNHDA; CDR2 reads SQIVND (reference sequence). The trim removed 8 bases at V and 7 bases at J, leaving 16 bases unmatched. BIOMED2 TRB-A/B primer pools were used in multiplex TRB PCR. TCRdb reanalysed the multiplex PCR reads using MiXCR and keeps one entry per CDR3 protein. The profile covers under 15,000 distinct CDR3 sequences, with around 26% appearing a single time and about 6.5% taken by the ten largest. The specimen sequenced was blood. The sequence was collected from a human donor who had recovered from COVID-19. This chain links TRBV19 with TRBJ1-5; 8 bases map to TRBD1. CDR3 coding DNA: TGTGCCAGTTCAGGGGGTCCCGACAGGGGCGGACAGCCCCAGCATTTT. It yields the protein CASSGGPDRGGQPQHF.